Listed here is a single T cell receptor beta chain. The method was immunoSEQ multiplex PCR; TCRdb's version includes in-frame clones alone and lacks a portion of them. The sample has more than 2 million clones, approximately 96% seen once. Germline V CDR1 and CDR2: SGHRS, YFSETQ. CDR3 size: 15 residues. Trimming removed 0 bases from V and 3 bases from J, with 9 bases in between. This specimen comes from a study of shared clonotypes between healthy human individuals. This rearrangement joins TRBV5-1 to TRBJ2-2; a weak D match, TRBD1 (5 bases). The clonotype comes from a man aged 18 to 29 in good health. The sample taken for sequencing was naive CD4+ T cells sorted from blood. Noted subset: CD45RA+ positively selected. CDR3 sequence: CASSLGGSYTGELFF. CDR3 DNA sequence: TGCGCCAGCAGCTTGGGGGGCAGTTACACCGGGGAGCTGTTTTTT. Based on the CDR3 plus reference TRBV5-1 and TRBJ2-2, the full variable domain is KAGVTQTPRYLIKTRGQQVTLSCSPISGHRSVSWYQQTPGQGLQFLFEYFSETQRNKGNFPGRFSGRQFSNSRSEMNVSTLELGDSALYLCASSLGGSYTGELFFGEGSRLTVL.